This record looks at one T cell receptor beta chain sequence and its context. What it binds is not known. Pooling covered second doses at about 4 or about 12 weeks. TCRdb's copy holds only in-frame clones and misses some; the assay was immunoSEQ multiplex PCR. The data hold 90,000 to 100,000 clones, with almost 90% observed a single time. The sample belongs to a study of T cell responses to AZD1222 COVID-19 vaccine. The germline V gene encodes CDR1 LNHDA and CDR2 SQIVND (reference sequence). V was trimmed by 5 bases and J by 4 bases, leaving 11 bases between them. The length of the CDR3 is 13 residues. The study's findings and limits: A rise in Spike-specific TCR breadth and depth followed two AZD1222 doses. Donors in the cohort were predominantly white British and more often female, and clonal diversity was possibly underestimated. A reported finding is that nearly half of spike-specific TCRs target unmutated variant regions.

Material: peripheral blood, obtained 28 days after the second AZD1222 dose. This receptor was obtained from an adult who received the AZD1222 COVID-19 vaccine. The chain couples TRBV19 to TRBJ1-2; D is perhaps TRBD1 (5 bases). In DNA form, the CDR3 reads TGTGCCAGTAGTTCACAGGAACGCTATGGCTACACCTTC. Translating gives CASSSQERYGYTF.